This T cell receptor beta chain was captured by sequencing in a study of beta chain features in type 1 diabetes. Findings and limits, study-wide: Lower insertion and higher deletion counts appeared at VDJ junctions in type 1 diabetes patients.

As every portion of the isolated RNA was reverse transcribed, the sequencing read expressed TCRB transcripts. The protocol was immunoSEQ multiplex PCR, while the TCRdb copy is restricted to in-frame clones and leaves out a portion. Of 200,000 to 300,000 clones in the sample, about 26% were seen once. Germline loops: CDR1 GTSNPN, CDR2 SVGIG (reference sequence). This CDR3 has 14 residues. V was trimmed by 5 bases and J by 3 bases, leaving 14 bases between them. This clone appeared a few times. What it binds is unknown. The chain is built from TRBV30 and TRBJ2-1; D is unresolved. The clonotype was recovered from a man in his thirties or forties in good health. Input material: central memory CD4+ T cells from blood. The CDR3: CAWDAGGSYNEQFF. DNA of the CDR3: TGTGCCTGGGACGCCGGCGGTAGCTACAATGAGCAGTTCTTC.